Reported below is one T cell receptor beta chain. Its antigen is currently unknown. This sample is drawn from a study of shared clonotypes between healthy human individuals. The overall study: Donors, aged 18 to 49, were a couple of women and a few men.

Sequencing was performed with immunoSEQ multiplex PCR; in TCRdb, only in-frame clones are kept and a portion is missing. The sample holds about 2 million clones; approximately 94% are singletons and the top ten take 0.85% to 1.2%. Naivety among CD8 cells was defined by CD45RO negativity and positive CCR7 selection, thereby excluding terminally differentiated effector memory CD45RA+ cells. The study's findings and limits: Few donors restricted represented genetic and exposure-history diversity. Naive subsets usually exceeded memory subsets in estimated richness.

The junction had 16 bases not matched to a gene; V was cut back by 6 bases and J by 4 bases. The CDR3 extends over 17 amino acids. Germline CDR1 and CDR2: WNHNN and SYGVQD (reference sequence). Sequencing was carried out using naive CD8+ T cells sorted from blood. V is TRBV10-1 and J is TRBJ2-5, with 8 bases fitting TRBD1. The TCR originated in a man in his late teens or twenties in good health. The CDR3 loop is CASSSKRGQGSGETQYF. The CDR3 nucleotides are TGCGCCAGCAGCTCGAAAAGAGGACAGGGAAGTGGAGAGACCCAGTACTTC.